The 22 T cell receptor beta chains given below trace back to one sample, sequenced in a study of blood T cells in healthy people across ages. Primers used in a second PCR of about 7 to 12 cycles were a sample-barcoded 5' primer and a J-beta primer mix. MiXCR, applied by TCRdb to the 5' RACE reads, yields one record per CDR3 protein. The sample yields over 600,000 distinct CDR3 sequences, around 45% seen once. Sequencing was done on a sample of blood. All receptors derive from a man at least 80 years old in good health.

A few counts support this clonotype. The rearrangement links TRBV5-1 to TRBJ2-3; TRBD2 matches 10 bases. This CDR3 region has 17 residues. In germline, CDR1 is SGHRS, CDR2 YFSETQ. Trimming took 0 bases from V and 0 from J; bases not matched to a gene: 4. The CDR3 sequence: CASSLEASGSSTDTQYF. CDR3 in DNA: TGCGCCAGCAGCTTGGAGGCTAGCGGGAGCAGCACAGATACGCAGTATTTT.

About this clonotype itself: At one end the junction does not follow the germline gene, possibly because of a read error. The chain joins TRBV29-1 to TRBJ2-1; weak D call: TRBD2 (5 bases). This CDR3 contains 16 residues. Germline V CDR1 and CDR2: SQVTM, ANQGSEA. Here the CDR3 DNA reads TGCAGCGCTGAAGATGTGTCGGACTCCTCCTACAATGAGCAGTTCTTC. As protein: CSAEDVSDSSYNEQFF.

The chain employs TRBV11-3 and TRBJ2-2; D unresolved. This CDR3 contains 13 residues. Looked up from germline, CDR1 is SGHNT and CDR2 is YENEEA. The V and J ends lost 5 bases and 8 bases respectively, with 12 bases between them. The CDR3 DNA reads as TGTGCCAGCAGCCGCATTGAGCCGGGGGAGCTGTTTTTT. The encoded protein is CASSRIEPGELFF. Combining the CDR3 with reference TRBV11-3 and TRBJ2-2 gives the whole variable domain EAGVVQSPRYKIIEKKQPVAFWCNPISGHNTLYWYLQNLGQGPELLIRYENEEAVDDSQLPKDRFSAERLKGVDSTLKIQPAELGDSAVYLCASSRIEPGELFFGEGSRLTVL.

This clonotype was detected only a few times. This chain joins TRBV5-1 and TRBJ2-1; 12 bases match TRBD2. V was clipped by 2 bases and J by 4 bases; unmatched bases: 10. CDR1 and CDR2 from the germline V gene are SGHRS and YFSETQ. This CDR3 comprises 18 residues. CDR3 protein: CASSFGLAGSKVYNEQFF. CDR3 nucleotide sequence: TGCGCCAGCAGCTTTGGACTAGCGGGAAGCAAGGTATACAATGAGCAGTTCTTC.

As DNA, the CDR3 is TGCGCCAGCAGCTTCTGGGACGGGGGCTCCTACGAGCAGTACTTC. Translated: CASSFWDGGSYEQYF. The V gene is TRBV5-1, the J gene TRBJ2-4; possibly TRBD2 for D (6 bases). The J call may be mistaken, given a closer DNA end match to TRBJ2-7. The germline CDR1 and CDR2 sequences are SGHRS and YFSETQ. This CDR3 has 15 amino acids.

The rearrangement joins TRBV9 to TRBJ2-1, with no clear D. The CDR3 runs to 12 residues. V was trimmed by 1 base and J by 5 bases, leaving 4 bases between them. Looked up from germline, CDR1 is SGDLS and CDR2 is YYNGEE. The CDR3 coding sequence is TGTGCCAGCAGCGTAAACGACAATGAGCAGTTCTTC. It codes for CASSVNDNEQFF.

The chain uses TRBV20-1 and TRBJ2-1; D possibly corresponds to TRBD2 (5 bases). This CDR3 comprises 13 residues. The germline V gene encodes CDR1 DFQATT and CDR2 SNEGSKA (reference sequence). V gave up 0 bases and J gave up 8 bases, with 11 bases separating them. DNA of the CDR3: TGCAGTGCTAGAGAATCGGCTAGCTATGAGCAGTTCTTC. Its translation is CSARESASYEQFF.

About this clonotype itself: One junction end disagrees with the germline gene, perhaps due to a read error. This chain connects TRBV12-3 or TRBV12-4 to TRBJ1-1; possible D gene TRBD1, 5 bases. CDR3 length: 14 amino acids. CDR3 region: CAGRTGTKAREAFF. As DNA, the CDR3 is TGTGCCGGCAGAACCGGGACGAAAGCGCGTGAAGCTTTCTTT.

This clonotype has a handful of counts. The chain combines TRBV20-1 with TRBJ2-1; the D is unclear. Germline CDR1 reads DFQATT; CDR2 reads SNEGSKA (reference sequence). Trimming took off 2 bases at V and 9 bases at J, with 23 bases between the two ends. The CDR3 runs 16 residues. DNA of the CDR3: TGCAGTGCTAGATTACCCGCGGTAGCACCTTTAGGTGAGCAGTTCTTC. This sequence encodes CSARLPAVAPLGEQFF.

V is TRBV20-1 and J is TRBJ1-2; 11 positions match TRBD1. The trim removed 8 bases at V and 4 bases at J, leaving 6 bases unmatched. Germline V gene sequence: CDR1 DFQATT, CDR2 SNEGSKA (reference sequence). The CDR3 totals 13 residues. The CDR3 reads CSPGQGAAYGYTF. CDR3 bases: TGCAGTCCCGGACAGGGGGCTGCCTATGGCTACACCTTC.

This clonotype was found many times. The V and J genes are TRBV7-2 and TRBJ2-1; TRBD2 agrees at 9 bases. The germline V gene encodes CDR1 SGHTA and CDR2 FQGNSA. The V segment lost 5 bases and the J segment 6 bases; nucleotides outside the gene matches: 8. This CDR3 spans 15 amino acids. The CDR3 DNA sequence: TGTGCCAGCAGCGCCCCCGGGACTAGCATCAATGAGCAGTTCTTC. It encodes CASSAPGTSINEQFF. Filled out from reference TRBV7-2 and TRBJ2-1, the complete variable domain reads GAGVSQSPSNKVTEKGKDVELRCDPISGHTALYWYRQSLGQGLEFLIYFQGNSAPDKSGLPSDRFSAERTGGSVSTLTIQRTQQEDSAVYLCASSAPGTSINEQFFGPGTRLTVL.

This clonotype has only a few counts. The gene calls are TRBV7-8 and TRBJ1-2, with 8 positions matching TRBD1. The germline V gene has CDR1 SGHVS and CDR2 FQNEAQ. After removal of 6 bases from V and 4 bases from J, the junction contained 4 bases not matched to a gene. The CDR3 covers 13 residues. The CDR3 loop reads CASRPGGGYGYTF. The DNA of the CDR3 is TGTGCCAGCAGGCCAGGGGGCGGCTATGGCTACACCTTC.

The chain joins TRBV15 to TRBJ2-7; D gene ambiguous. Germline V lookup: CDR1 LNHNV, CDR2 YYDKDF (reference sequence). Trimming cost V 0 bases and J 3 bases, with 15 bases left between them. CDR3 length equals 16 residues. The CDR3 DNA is TGTGCCACCAGCAGAGATCTGGAACAACAGTACTACGAGCAGTACTTC. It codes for CATSRDLEQQYYEQYF.

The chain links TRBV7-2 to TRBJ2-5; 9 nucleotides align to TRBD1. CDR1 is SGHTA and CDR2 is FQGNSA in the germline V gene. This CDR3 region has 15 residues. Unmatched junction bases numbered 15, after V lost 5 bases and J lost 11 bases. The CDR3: CASSQEGQGYNEQYF. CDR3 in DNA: TGTGCCAGCAGCCAAGAGGGACAGGGCTACAATGAGCAGTACTTC.

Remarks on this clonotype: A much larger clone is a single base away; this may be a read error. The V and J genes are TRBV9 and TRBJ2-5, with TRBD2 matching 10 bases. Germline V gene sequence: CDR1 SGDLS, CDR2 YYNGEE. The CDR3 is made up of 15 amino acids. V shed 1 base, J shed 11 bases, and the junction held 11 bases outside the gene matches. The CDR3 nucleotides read TGTGCCAGCAGCGTACCGGCTAGCGGGAGTAATGAGCAGTACTTC. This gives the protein CASSVPASGSNEQYF.

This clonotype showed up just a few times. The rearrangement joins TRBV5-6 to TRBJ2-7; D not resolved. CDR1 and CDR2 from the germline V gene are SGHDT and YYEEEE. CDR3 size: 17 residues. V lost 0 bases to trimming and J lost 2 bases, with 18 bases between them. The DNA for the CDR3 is TGTGCCAGCAGCTTGGCCATTGGTGCAGGAGCAACCTACGAGCAGTACTTC. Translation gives CASSLAIGAGATYEQYF.

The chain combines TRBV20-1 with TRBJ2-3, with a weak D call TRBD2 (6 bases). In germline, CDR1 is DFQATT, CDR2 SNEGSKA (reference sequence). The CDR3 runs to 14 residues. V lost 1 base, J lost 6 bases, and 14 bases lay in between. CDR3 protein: CSARVTRVMDTQYF. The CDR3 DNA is TGCAGTGCTAGAGTGACTAGGGTCATGGATACGCAGTATTTT.

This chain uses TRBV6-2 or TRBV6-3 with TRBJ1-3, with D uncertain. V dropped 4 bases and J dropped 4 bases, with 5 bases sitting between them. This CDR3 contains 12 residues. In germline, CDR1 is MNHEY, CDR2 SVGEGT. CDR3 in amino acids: CASSFEGNTIYF. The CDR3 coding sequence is TGTGCCAGCAGTTTCGAAGGAAACACCATATATTTT.

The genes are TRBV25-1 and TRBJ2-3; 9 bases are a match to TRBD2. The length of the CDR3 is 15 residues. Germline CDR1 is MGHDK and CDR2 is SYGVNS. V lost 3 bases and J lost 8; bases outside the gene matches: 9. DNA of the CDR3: TGTGCCAGCAGTGAGGGTAGCGGGAGTGCCGGTACGCAGTATTTT. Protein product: CASSEGSGSAGTQYF.

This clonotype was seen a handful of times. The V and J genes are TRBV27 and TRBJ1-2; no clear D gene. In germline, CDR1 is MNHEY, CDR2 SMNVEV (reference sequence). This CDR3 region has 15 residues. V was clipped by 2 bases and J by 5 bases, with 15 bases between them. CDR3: CASSLEGSMIYGYTF. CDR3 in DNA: TGTGCCAGCAGTTTAGAGGGCTCGATGATTTATGGCTACACCTTC.

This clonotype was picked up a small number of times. The CDR3 region is CASSLAGVHNEQFF. For the CDR3, the DNA is TGTGCCAGCAGCCTAGCGGGAGTCCACAATGAGCAGTTCTTC. The rearrangement links TRBV7-3 to TRBJ2-1; the match to TRBD2 covers 10 bases. V shed 5 bases, J shed 5 bases, and the junction held 3 bases outside the gene matches. In germline, CDR1 is SGHTA, CDR2 FQGTGA. The CDR3 covers 14 residues.

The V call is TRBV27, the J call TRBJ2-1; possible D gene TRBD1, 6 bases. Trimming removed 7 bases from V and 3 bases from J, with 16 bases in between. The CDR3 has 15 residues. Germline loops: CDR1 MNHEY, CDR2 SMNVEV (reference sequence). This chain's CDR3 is CASTQGGVDYNEQFF. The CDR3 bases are TGTGCCAGCACCCAAGGGGGAGTTGACTACAATGAGCAGTTCTTC.